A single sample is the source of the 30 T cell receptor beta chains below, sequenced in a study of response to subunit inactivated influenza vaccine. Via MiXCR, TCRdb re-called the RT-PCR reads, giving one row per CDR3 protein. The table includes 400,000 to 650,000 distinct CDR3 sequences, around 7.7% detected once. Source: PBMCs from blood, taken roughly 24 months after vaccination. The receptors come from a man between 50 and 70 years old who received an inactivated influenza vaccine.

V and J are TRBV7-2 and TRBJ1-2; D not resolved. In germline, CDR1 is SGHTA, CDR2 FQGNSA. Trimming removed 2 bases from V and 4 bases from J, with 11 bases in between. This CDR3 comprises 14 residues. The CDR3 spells CASSLLGKGYGYTF. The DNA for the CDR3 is TGTGCCAGCAGCTTACTGGGAAAGGGCTATGGCTACACCTTC.

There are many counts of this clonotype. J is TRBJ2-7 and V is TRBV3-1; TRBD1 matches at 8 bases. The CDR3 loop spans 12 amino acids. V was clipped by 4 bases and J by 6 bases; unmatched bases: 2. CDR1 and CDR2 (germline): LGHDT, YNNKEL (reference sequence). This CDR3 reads CASSPDRAEQYF. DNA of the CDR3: TGTGCCAGCAGCCCGGACAGGGCCGAGCAGTACTTC.

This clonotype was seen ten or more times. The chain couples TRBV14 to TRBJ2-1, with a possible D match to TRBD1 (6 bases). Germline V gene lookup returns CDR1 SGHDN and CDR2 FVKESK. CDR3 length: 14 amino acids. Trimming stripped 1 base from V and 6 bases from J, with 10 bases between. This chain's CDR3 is CASSQVDSGNEQFF. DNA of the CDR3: TGTGCCAGCAGCCAAGTGGACAGTGGCAATGAGCAGTTCTTC.

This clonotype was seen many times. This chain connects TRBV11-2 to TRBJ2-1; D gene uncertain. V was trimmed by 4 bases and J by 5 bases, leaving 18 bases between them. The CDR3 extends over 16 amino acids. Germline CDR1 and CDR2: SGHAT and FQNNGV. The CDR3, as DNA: TGTGCCAGCAGCTCCAAGGATCGGAGATGGAACAATGAGCAGTTCTTC. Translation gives CASSSKDRRWNNEQFF.

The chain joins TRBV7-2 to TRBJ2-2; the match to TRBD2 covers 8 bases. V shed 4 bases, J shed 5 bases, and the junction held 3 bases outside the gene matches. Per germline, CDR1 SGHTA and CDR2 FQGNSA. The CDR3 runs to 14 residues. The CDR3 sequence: CASSWSSGTGELFF. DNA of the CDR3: TGTGCCAGCAGCTGGTCTAGCGGGACCGGGGAGCTGTTTTTT.

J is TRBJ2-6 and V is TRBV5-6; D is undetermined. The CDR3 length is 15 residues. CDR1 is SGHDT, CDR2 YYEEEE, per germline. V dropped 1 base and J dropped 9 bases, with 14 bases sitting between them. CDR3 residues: CASSLTVQANNVLTF. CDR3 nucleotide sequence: TGTGCCAGCAGCTTGACGGTCCAGGCGAACAACGTCCTGACTTTC.

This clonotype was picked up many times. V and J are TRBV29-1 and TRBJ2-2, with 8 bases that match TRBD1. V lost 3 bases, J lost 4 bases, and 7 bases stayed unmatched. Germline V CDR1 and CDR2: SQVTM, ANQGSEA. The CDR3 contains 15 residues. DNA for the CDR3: TGCAGCGTTGAGTCAGGGGGCGCGGGCACCGGGGAGCTGTTTTTT. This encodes CSVESGGAGTGELFF.

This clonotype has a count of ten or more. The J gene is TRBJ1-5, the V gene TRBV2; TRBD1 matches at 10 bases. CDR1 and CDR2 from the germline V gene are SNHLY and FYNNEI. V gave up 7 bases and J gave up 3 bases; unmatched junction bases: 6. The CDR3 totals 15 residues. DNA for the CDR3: TGTGCCAGCAATGGGGGGACAGGGGCCAATCAGCCCCAGCATTTT. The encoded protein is CASNGGTGANQPQHF.

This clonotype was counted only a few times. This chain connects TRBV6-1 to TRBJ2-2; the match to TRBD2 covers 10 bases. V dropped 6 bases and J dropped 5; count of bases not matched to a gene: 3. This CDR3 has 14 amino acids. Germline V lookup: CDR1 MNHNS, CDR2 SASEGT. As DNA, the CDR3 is TGTGCCAGCAGGCTAGCGGGGGTAACCGGGGAGCTGTTTTTT. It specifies CASRLAGVTGELFF.

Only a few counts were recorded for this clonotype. In DNA form, the CDR3 reads TGTGCCAGCAGCCGAGGGACAGGCGCCTCGGCCGGGGAGCTGTTTTTT. Protein: CASSRGTGASAGELFF. The rearrangement uses TRBV3-1 and TRBJ2-2; TRBD1 matches 8 bases. There are 16 residues in the CDR3. The germline V gene has CDR1 LGHDT and CDR2 YNNKEL (reference sequence). V lost 4 bases to trimming and J lost 6 bases; unmatched junction nucleotides: 10.

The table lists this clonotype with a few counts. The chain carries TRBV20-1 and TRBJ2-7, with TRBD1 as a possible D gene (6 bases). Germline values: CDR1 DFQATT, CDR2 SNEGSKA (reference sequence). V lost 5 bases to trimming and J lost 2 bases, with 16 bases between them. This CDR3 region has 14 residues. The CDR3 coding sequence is TGCAGTGCTCTGACCACAGGGTTCGCCTACGAGCAGTACTTC. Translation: CSALTTGFAYEQYF.

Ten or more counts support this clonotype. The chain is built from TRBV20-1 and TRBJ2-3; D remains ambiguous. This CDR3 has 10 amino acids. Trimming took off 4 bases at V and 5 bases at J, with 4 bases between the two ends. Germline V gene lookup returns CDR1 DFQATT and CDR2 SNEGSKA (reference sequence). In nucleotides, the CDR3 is TGCAGTGCTACTAAAGATACGCAGTATTTT. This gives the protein CSATKDTQYF.

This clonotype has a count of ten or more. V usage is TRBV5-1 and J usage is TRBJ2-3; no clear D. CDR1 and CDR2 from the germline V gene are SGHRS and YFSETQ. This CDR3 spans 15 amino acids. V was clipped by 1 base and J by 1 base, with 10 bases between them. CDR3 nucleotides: TGCGCCAGCAGCTTGCTTGGCGCCCGCACAGATACGCAGTATTTT. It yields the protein CASSLLGARTDTQYF.

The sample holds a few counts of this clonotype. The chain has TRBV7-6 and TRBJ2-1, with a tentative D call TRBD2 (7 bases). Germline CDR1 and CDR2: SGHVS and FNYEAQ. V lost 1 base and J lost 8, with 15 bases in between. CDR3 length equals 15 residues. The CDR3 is CASSLVGGAGHEQFF. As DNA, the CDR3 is TGTGCCAGCAGCTTAGTGGGGGGGGCCGGACATGAGCAGTTCTTC.

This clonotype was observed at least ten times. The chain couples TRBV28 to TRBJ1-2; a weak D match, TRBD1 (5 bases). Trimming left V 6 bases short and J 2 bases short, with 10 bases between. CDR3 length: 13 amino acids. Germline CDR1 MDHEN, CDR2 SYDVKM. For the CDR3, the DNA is TGTGCCAGCAGGAGGACACAGAACTATGGCTACACCTTC. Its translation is CASRRTQNYGYTF.

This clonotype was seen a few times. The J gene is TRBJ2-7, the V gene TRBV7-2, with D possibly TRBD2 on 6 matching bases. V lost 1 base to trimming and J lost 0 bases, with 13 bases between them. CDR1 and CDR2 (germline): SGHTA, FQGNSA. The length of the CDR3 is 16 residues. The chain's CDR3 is CASSLESGWSSYEQYF. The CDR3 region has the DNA TGTGCCAGCAGCTTAGAAAGCGGGTGGAGCTCCTACGAGCAGTACTTC.

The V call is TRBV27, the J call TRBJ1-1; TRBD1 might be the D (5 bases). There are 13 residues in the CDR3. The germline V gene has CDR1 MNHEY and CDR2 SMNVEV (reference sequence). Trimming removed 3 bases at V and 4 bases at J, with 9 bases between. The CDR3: CASSFWGGTEAFF. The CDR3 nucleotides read TGTGCCAGCAGTTTTTGGGGGGGCACTGAAGCTTTCTTT.

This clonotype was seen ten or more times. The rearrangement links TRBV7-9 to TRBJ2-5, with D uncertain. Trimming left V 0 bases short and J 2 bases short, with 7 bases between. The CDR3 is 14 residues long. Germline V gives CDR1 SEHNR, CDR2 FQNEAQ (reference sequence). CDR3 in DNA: TGTGCCAGCAGCTTAGCGGGCGGACAAGAGACCCAGTACTTC. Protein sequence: CASSLAGGQETQYF.

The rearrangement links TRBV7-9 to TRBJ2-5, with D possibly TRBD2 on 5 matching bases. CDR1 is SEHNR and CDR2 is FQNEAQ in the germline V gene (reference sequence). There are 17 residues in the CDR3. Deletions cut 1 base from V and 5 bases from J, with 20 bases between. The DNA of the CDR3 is TGTGCCAGCAGCTTAGTTGCTAGGCTAGGCGGGCTGGAGACCCAGTACTTC. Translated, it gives CASSLVARLGGLETQYF.

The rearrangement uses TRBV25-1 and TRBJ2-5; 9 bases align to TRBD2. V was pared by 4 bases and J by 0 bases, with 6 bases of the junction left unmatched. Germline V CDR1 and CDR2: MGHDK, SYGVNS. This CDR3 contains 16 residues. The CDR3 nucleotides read TGTGCCAGCAGTGCCCTACGACTAGCGGACCAAGAGACCCAGTACTTC. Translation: CASSALRLADQETQYF.

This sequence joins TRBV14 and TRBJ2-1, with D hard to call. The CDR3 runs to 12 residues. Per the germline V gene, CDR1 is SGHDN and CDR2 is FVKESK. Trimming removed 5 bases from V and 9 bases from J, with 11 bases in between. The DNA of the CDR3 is TGTGCCAGCAGCACATTGAGGAGTGAGCAGTTCTTC. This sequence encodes CASSTLRSEQFF.

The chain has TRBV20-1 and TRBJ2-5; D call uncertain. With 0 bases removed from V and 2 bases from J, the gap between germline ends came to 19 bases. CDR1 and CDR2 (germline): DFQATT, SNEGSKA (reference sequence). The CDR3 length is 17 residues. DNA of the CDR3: TGCAGTGCTAGAGACCGCCTTTGGAGCCGCTCACAAGAGACCCAGTACTTC. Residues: CSARDRLWSRSQETQYF.

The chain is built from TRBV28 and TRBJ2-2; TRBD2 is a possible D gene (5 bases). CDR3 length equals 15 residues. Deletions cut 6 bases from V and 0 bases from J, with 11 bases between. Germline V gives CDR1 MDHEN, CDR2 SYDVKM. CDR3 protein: CASRPLATNTGELFF. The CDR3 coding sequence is TGTGCCAGCAGACCTCTAGCCACGAACACCGGGGAGCTGTTTTTT. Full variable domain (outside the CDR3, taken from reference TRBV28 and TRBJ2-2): DVKVTQSSRYLVKRTGEKVFLECVQDMDHENMFWYRQDPGLGLRLIYFSYDVKMKEKGDIPEGYSVSREKKERFSLILESASTNQTSMYLCASRPLATNTGELFFGEGSRLTVL.

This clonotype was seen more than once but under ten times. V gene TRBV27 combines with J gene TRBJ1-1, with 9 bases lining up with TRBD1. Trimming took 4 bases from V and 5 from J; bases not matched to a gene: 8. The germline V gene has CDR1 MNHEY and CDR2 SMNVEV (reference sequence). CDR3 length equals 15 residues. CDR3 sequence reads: CASSYLTGGETEAFF. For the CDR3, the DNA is TGTGCCAGCAGTTACCTTACAGGGGGCGAAACTGAAGCTTTCTTT.

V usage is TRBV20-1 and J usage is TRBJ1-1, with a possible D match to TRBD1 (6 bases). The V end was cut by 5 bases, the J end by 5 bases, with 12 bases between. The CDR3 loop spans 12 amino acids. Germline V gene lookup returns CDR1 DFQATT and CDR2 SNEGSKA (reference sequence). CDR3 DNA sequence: TGCAGTGCTCGACTACAGGGTACTGAAGCTTTCTTT. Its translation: CSARLQGTEAFF.

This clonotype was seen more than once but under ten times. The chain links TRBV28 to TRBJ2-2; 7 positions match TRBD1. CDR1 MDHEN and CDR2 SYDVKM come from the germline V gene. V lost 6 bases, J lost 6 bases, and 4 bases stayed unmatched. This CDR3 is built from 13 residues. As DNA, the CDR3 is TGTGCCAGCAGGACAGGGTCCGCCGGGGAGCTGTTTTTT. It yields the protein CASRTGSAGELFF.

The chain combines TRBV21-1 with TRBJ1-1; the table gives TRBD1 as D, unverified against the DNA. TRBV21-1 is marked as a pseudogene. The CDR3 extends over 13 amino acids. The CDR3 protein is CATPKQGRAEAFF. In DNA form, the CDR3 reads TGTGCCACCCCCAAACAGGGGAGAGCTGAAGCTTTCTTT.

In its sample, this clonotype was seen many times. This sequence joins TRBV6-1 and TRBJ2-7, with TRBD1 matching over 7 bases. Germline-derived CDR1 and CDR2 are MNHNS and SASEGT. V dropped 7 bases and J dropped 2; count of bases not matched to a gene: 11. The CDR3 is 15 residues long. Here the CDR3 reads CASNPRQGGAYEQYF. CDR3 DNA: TGTGCCAGCAACCCCCGACAGGGTGGAGCCTACGAGCAGTACTTC.

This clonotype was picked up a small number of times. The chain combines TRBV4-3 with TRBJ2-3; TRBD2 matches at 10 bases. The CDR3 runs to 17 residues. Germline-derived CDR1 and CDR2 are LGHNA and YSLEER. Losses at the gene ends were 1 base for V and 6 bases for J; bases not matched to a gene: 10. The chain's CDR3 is CASSQGGTSEGRDTQYF. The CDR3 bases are TGCGCCAGCAGCCAAGGAGGGACTAGCGAGGGGCGGGATACGCAGTATTTT.

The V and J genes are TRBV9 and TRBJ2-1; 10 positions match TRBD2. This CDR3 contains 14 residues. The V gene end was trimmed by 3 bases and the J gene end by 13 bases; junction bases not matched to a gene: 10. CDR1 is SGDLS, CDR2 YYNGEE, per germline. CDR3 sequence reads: CASSAPTSGAIQFF. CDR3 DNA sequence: TGTGCCAGCAGCGCACCTACTAGCGGGGCGATACAGTTCTTC.